At least ten counts were recorded for the clone carrying this T cell receptor (beta chain). As yet, its antigen is unknown. As to treatment: PENTA 11 planned treatment interruption arm or continuous ART arm. Memory CD8+ CD45RO+ CD45RA- T cells were sorted from thawed PBMCs. A 3' RACE protocol on RNA, with unique molecular identifiers, produced the TCR library. TCRdb ran MiXCR on the 3' RACE reads and lists one entry per CDR3 protein. Of about 15,000 distinct CDR3 sequences listed, around 3.3% are singletons. This sample was included in a study of HIV-infected children after antiretroviral therapy interruption. Study information: Most children had recorded EBV and CMV exposure. Weeks 0, 48 and 150 were sampled under continuous treatment.

Overall study findings and caveats: After treatment interruption started, naive CD4+ CDR3 overlap across time points dropped.

Trimming cost V 5 bases and J 6 bases; bases outside gene matches: 16. This CDR3 is built from 18 residues. The germline V gene encodes CDR1 SEHNR and CDR2 FQNEAQ (reference sequence). The chain recombines TRBV7-9 with TRBJ2-3, with 11 bases fitting TRBD1. This TCR was sampled from a pool of human donors with HIV. The sample here was CD45RO+ CD8+ T cells from PBMCs, pooled from several time points, taken from a donor given antiretroviral therapy, either interrupted or continuous. Subset specified: memory CD8+ CD45RO+ CD45RA- T cells. In nucleotides, the CDR3 is TGTGCCAGCAGCCCCGGACAGGGGGCGGCTTTAGAGGTGGATACGCAGTATTTT. Its translation is CASSPGQGAALEVDTQYF.